This T cell receptor beta chain appears in the sequencing data of a study of graft-versus-host responses after intestinal transplantation (dated by TCRdb to the early 2020s). For the study in its entirety: Recipients received multivisceral, liver-intestinal, or isolated intestinal transplants. The cohort enrolled roughly 25 intestinal transplant recipients including one retransplant, and 3 patients lacking pretransplant specimens were excluded. Alloreactive clones were identified by sequencing pre-transplant mixed lymphocyte reaction products and comparing these products with unstimulated pre-transplant donor and recipient T cells. Samples from a few later patients were sequenced in-house on an Illumina MiSeq with MiXCR processing rather than by the commercial service. After intestinal transplantation, graft-versus-host and host-versus-graft alloreactive T cell clones were followed in the graft, circulation and bone marrow using bulk TCR-beta CDR3 sequencing. Donor T cell macrochimerism was defined as a peak of at least 4% donor T cells among recipient peripheral blood mononuclear cells. Anti-thymocyte globulin induction was given to all recipients, followed by maintenance tacrolimus and steroids for approximately three years.

Regarding this clone: Its recognized antigen is unknown. No much larger clone exists at a distance of one base, and base qualities are not known.

The time point label for this specimen denotes: cells obtained before transplantation from donor or recipient. CD3+CD4+ and CD3+CD8+ populations were FACS-sorted from unstimulated pre-transplant donor and recipient cells taken from spleen or lymph nodes. The study at large found these results: Peak levels of circulating GvH clones were associated with declines in HvG clones early after transplant. The relatively low number and heterogeneity of intestinal transplant patients limited the conclusions. Patients with donor T cell macrochimerism had high GvH to HvG T cell clonal ratios in their allografts. GvH clones were found in recipient bone marrow, and some of the GvH clones appeared earlier in ileal mucosa or blood, which is consistent with an intestinal mucosal origin.

Library preparation was by the immunoSEQ multiplex PCR assay. For most patients, genomic DNA was isolated using the Qiagen DNeasy Blood and Tissue Kit and was shipped frozen to Adaptive Biotechnologies for TCR sequencing. For most patients, genomic DNA was subjected to high-throughput TCR-beta CDR3 sequencing by Adaptive Biotechnologies. Concerning the study's data processing: Adaptive's ImmunoSEQ software supplied the TCR sequencing data for 15 to 20 patients, while MiXCR and VDJtools were used to process a few other patients. To correct CD4 versus CD8 sorting errors, any sequence found in both subsets at a frequency ratio below 5:1 was removed. CDR3 nucleotide sequences shared between donor and recipient were removed because their origin could not be assigned. Alloreactive clones required at least 2-fold expansion over unstimulated cells and minimum CFSE-low frequency of 0.002% (template counts) or 0.001% (read counts). Clones detected in sequenced pre-transplant spleen, lymph node, or MLR CFSE-low populations of the donor or recipient were defined as mappable. Cumulative frequency of alloreactive clones was calculated as a percentage of all sequences weighted by copy number. Not all clones reach the TCRdb copy of this immuneACCESS table, which keeps in-frame sequences only. Checked studies attribute under half of the gap to unresolved V genes and leave the rest unexplained. That table furnishes V, J and clone size, whereas the DNA furnished D and trimming. This sample is represented by some 110,000 clones; approximately 93% of them were singletons. The ten largest clones capture more than 0.9% of the sample.

The receptor was derived from a human donor who was the organ donor for an intestinal transplant. The material was unstimulated CD8+ T cells sorted from spleen or lymph node cells, obtained before transplant.

DNA sequence: TGCGCCAGCAATGTCCGGGGGTACAATGAGCAGTTCTTC. It codes for CASNVRGYNEQFF. This chain is built from TRBV5-1 and TRBJ2-1; the D region possibly corresponds to TRBD2 (6 bases align). Trimming costs V 6 bases and J 4 bases, and their ends lie 11 bases apart. CDR3 length: 13 amino acids, cysteine to phenylalanine. Only the CDR3 part of the read is kept: 39 bases, read in frame from the first base. CDR1 is given as SGHRS and CDR2 as YFSETQ, both from the germline V gene.